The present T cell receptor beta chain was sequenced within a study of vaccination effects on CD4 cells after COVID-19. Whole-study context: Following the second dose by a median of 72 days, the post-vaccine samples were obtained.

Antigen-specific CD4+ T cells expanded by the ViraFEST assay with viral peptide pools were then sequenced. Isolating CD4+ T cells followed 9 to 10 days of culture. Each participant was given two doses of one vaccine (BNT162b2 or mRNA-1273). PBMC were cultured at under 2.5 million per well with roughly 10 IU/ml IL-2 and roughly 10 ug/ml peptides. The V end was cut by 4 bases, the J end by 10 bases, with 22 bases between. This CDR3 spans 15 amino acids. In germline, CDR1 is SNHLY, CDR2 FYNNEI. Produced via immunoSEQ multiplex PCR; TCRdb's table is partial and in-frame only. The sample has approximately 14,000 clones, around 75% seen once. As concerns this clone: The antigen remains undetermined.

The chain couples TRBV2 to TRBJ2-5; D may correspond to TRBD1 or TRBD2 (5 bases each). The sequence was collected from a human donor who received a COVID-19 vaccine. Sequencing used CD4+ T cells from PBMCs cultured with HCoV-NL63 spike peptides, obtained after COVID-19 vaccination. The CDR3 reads CASSVPGTVKQGQYF. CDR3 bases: TGTGCCAGCAGTGTCCCGGGGACCGTAAAGCAAGGCCAGTACTTC.